This T cell receptor beta chain appears in the sequencing data of a study of early T cells in non-severe SARS-CoV-2 infection. The overall study: Investigators sequenced bulk RNA drawn from unsorted whole blood, and chains remained unpaired. Study-level points and caveats: Private and CD4 specificities were missed by VDJdb matching, skewed to anti-spike CD8.

CDR1 is ENHRY, CDR2 SYGVKD, per germline. V lost 4 bases and J 1 base, leaving 16 bases between the germline ends. This CDR3 is 16 amino acids long. Regarding this clonotype: The antigen is undetermined.

Unique molecular identifiers (one per individual cDNA molecule) were attached. TCRdb analysed the 5' RACE reads with MiXCR anew, one entry per CDR3 protein. The data contain some 97,000 distinct CDR3 sequences, about 11% of them singletons. The TCR originated in an adult who was a healthcare worker with PCR-confirmed SARS-CoV-2 infection or an uninfected control (not recorded which). This specimen consisted of whole blood, obtained at baseline. The chain is built from TRBV10-3 and TRBJ1-2; D not certain. As DNA, the CDR3 is TGTGCCATCAGTGTGGTACAGATACAGAGTAACTATGGCTACACCTTC. This gives the protein CAISVVQIQSNYGYTF.